Sequencing of this TCR beta chain was carried out in a study of blood T cell repertoires in COVID-19. In terms of age and location, participants ranged from about 18 to 89 years and lived in about 25 US areas. V shed 5 bases and J 3 bases; nucleotides not matched to a gene: 5. CDR3 length equals 14 residues. Per germline, CDR1 SNHLY and CDR2 FYNNEI. Repertoires were generated with immunoSEQ multiplex PCR, while TCRdb's copy carries only in-frame clones and drops some. The sample consists of around 260,000 clones, around 84% of them appearing once. The sequencing sample was made of PBMCs or T cells enriched from blood (not recorded which). The chain combines TRBV2 with TRBJ1-1; TRBD1 matches 8 bases. The origin of this receptor is a man aged 25-40 years with acute COVID-19. The CDR3 nucleotides read TGTGCCAGCAGTACGGACAGGGCGGACACTGAAGCTTTCTTT. The encoded protein is CASSTDRADTEAFF. Looking up the rest from reference TRBV2 and TRBJ1-1 gives the full variable domain: EPEVTQTPSHQVTQMGQEVILRCVPISNHLYFYWYRQILGQKVEFLVSFYNNEISEKSEIFDDQFSVERPDGSNFTLKIRSTKLEDSAMYFCASSTDRADTEAFFGQGTRLTVV.